Listed below are T cell receptor beta chains from one sample, sequenced in a study of T cells in Graves' hyperthyroidism and ophthalmopathy. TCRdb re-analysed the multiplex PCR reads in MiXCR, keeping a single row per CDR3 protein. This sample has more than 500,000 distinct CDR3 sequences; 40% to 50% occur once, and the top ten carry 44%. The sequencing sample was made of peripheral blood or thyroid tissue (not recorded which). The receptors stem from an adult woman with Graves' disease, either hyperthyroidism or ophthalmopathy (not recorded which). The CDR3 runs from the conserved cysteine through the conserved F or W. The D gene is left open where the match is weak. A clone size is listed for some rows: how often the clone was seen (once, few, many), or a class if it is expanded.

TRBD1	TRBV9	.	TRBJ2-6	CASSRATGGNVLTF	TGTGCCAGCAGCCGCGCGACAGGGGGCAACGTCCTGACTTTC
TRBD1	TRBV10-3	.	TRBJ1-1	CAIGTGLTEAFF	TGTGCCATCGGGACAGGGTTGACTGAAGCTTTCTTT
.	TRBV5-1	few	TRBJ2-7	CASNGASSYEQYF	TGCGCCAGCAACGGGGCCAGCTCCTACGAGCAGTACTTC
TRBD1	TRBV10-3	many	TRBJ1-3	CAIRGTVSGNTIYF	TGTGCCATCAGGGGGACAGTGTCAGGAAACACCATATATTTT
TRBD1	TRBV19	.	TRBJ1-1	CASSIWGQWNTEAFF	TGTGCCAGTAGTATTTGGGGACAGTGGAACACTGAAGCTTTCTTT
.	TRBV15	.	TRBJ1-2	CATSSDLRPGPNYGYTF	TGTGCCACCAGCAGTGATCTTCGGCCAGGACCGAACTATGGCTACACCTTC
.	TRBV19	.	TRBJ1-5	CASSIDLGGRSNQPQHF	TGTGCCAGTAGTATAGATCTTGGGGGCCGGAGCAATCAGCCCCAGCATTTT
.	TRBV7-3	.	TRBJ2-5	CASSLKGGGTEETQYF	TGTGCCAGCAGCTTAAAGGGCGGCGGGACGGAAGAGACCCAGTACTTC
TRBD1	TRBV10-3	.	TRBJ1-5	CAISARDRGRGWGNQPQHF	TGTGCCATCAGTGCTAGGGACAGGGGGCGAGGTTGGGGCAATCAGCCCCAGCATTTT
.	TRBV20-1	.	TRBJ1-2	CSAWASGSTGDDGYTF	TGCAGTGCATGGGCTAGCGGATCCACCGGGGACGATGGCTACACCTTC
.	TRBV18	.	TRBJ2-5	CASSPMRQGQETQYF	TGTGCCAGCTCACCGATGCGGCAGGGGCAAGAGACCCAGTACTTC
.	TRBV15	.	TRBJ2-3	CATSSNGGTDTQYF	TGTGCCACCAGCAGTAACGGGGGCACAGATACGCAGTATTTT
.	TRBV4-1	.	TRBJ1-1	CASSQDPGHNTEAFF	TGCGCCAGCAGCCAAGATCCTGGACATAACACTGAAGCTTTCTTT
.	TRBV14	.	TRBJ1-1	CASSQEQWGLNTEAFF	TGTGCCAGCAGCCAAGAACAATGGGGCTTGAACACTGAAGCTTTCTTT
.	TRBV20-1	.	TRBJ2-1	CSARAYNEQFF	TGCAGTGCTAGGGCCTACAATGAGCAGTTCTTC
.	TRBV28	few	TRBJ2-7	CASSSRGEARYEQYF	TGTGCCAGCAGTTCTAGGGGAGAGGCCCGCTACGAGCAGTACTTC
.	TRBV12-3/TRBV12-4	.	TRBJ1-2	CASSPIDPHYGYTF	TGTGCCAGCAGTCCGATTGACCCGCACTATGGCTACACCTTC
.	TRBV5-1	many	TRBJ2-5	CASSLVGGNQETQYF	TGCGCCAGCAGCTTGGTGGGGGGAAACCAAGAGACCCAGTACTTC
.	TRBV20-1	few	TRBJ1-4	CSARDRTLELFF	TGCAGTGCCAGGGATAGGACGTTGGAACTGTTTTTT
.	TRBV7-9	.	TRBJ2-7	CASSLQDDEQYF	TGTGCCAGCAGCTTACAGGACGACGAGCAGTACTTC
.	TRBV19	many	TRBJ1-2	CASSMGTGVYGYTF	TGTGCCAGTAGTATGGGAACAGGAGTCTATGGCTACACCTTC
.	TRBV12-3/TRBV12-4	.	TRBJ2-5	CASTGSGGQTQYF	TGTGCCAGCACCGGATCCGGGGGCCAGACCCAGTACTTC
TRBD2	TRBV29-1	many	TRBJ2-2	CSVELMTSGSANTGELFF	TGCAGCGTTGAACTAATGACTAGCGGGAGCGCGAACACCGGGGAGCTGTTTTTT
TRBD2	TRBV24-1	once	TRBJ2-5	CATSEPGTSGGGTQYF	TGTGCCACCAGTGAACCCGGGACTAGCGGGGGGGGGACCCAGTACTTC
.	TRBV7-8	.	TRBJ2-5	CASTPFLKRETQYF	TGTGCCAGCACCCCTTTTTTGAAGCGAGAGACCCAGTACTTC
TRBD1	TRBV29-1	.	TRBJ1-2	CSFGQGSYGYTF	TGCAGCTTCGGACAGGGGAGCTATGGCTACACCTTC
TRBD2	TRBV4-2	.	TRBJ2-5	CASSQDSLAGGRFGETQYF	TGTGCCAGCAGCCAAGATTCCCTGGCGGGAGGGCGATTTGGAGAGACCCAGTACTTC
.	TRBV4-1	.	TRBJ2-2	CASSQALALNTGELFF	TGCGCCAGCAGCCAAGCTTTGGCTTTGAACACCGGGGAGCTGTTTTTT
TRBD1	TRBV2	.	TRBJ2-5	CASKRDREETQYF	TGTGCCAGCAAACGGGACAGGGAAGAGACCCAGTACTTC
TRBD1	TRBV20-1	.	TRBJ1-2	CSARGTGDHGYTF	TGCAGTGCTAGGGGGACAGGGGATCATGGCTACACCTTC
.	TRBV3-1	many	TRBJ1-6	CASSQGHTNSPLHF	TGTGCCAGCAGTCAGGGACACACGAATTCACCCCTCCACTTT
.	TRBV2	.	TRBJ1-6	CASRMGQRTPLHF	TGTGCCAGCAGGATGGGTCAGCGTACACCCCTCCACTTT
.	TRBV6-1	few	TRBJ2-7	CASRRHTGLEQYF	TGTGCCAGCAGGCGCCACACAGGGCTCGAGCAGTACTTC
TRBD1	TRBV11-2	many	TRBJ1-1	CASSSLYLTGGETEAFF	TGTGCCAGCAGCTCCCTCTATTTAACAGGGGGCGAAACTGAAGCTTTCTTT
TRBD1	TRBV10-3	.	TRBJ1-5	CAISESGPGQGRDQPQHF	TGTGCCATCAGTGAGTCAGGTCCGGGACAGGGGCGAGATCAGCCCCAGCATTTT
.	TRBV14	.	TRBJ1-2	CASSHTGWSYTF	TGTGCCAGCAGCCACACGGGTTGGAGCTACACCTTC
.	TRBV7-6	many	TRBJ2-2	CASSFGGGELFF	TGTGCCAGCAGCTTTGGTGGCGGGGAGCTGTTTTTT